One sample yielded the 20 T cell receptor beta chains listed below, sequenced in a study of blood T cell repertoires in COVID-19. TCRdb's table, derived via immunoSEQ multiplex PCR, lists solely in-frame clones and lacks some. The sample lists fewer than 350,000 clones; 70% to 90% were seen once. The sequenced sample consisted of peripheral blood. The receptors come from a woman between 25 and 40 years old with COVID-19, enrolled during active disease.

The V gene is TRBV2, the J gene TRBJ2-5, with D maybe TRBD1 (5 bases). Trimming pared 8 bases from V and 4 bases from J, leaving 14 bases between. This CDR3 is built from 13 residues. Germline-derived CDR1 and CDR2 are SNHLY and FYNNEI. The CDR3 coding sequence is TGTGCCAGCCAGGGATGGGGCGGAGAGACCCAGTACTTC. As protein: CASQGWGGETQYF. Full variable domain (remainder filled in from reference TRBV2 and TRBJ2-5): EPEVTQTPSHQVTQMGQEVILRCVPISNHLYFYWYRQILGQKVEFLVSFYNNEISEKSEIFDDQFSVERPDGSNFTLKIRSTKLEDSAMYFCASQGWGGETQYFGPGTRLLVL.

The chain employs TRBV10-2 and TRBJ2-7, with 8 nucleotides matching TRBD1. The junction had 6 bases not matched to a gene; V was cut back by 5 bases and J by 3 bases. The length of the CDR3 is 14 residues. Germline CDR1 WSHSY, CDR2 SAAADI. The CDR3 loop is CASSLDREVYEQYF. CDR3 DNA sequence: TGCGCCAGCAGTTTGGACAGGGAGGTCTACGAGCAGTACTTC.

The chain uses TRBV19 and TRBJ2-1; D unresolved. CDR1 LNHDA and CDR2 SQIVND come from the germline V gene (reference sequence). This CDR3 region has 15 residues. V was cut by 5 bases and J by 4 bases, with 15 bases left in between. CDR3 nucleotides: TGTGCCAGTAGTCTAAGTCTACTCCCATACAATGAGCAGTTCTTC. This gives the protein CASSLSLLPYNEQFF.

This clone showed up just a few times. For the CDR3, the DNA is TGCAGTGCTAGAGATGACAGGGCGGCTTTCTTT. Its translation is CSARDDRAAFF. The rearrangement uses TRBV20-1 and TRBJ1-1; TRBD1 aligns across 7 bases. Germline trimming cut 0 bases from V and 11 bases from J; bases unmatched to any gene: 3. CDR3 length: 11 amino acids. The germline V gene encodes CDR1 DFQATT and CDR2 SNEGSKA (reference sequence).

The chain uses TRBV6-5 and TRBJ1-2, with D possibly being TRBD1 (5 bases). The CDR3 length is 15 residues. CDR1 is MNHEY and CDR2 is SVGAGI in the germline V gene. V shed 7 bases and J shed 5 bases, with 20 bases lying between them. This CDR3 reads CASIKGVADPYGYTF. In nucleotides, the CDR3 is TGTGCCAGCATCAAAGGGGTTGCCGACCCGTATGGCTACACCTTC.

V is TRBV28 and J is TRBJ2-2; no reliable D call. CDR3 size: 13 residues. V lost 4 bases to trimming and J lost 4 bases, with 7 bases between them. From germline, CDR1 is MDHEN and CDR2 SYDVKM. This chain's CDR3 is CASSSMVTGELFF. As DNA, the CDR3 is TGTGCCAGCAGTTCTATGGTCACCGGGGAGCTGTTTTTT.

The chain links TRBV24-1 to TRBJ1-5; 10 bases line up with TRBD1. Germline lookup yields CDR1 KGHDR and CDR2 SFDVKD. This CDR3 is 18 amino acids long. V lost 2 bases and J lost 2; bases outside the gene matches: 8. The CDR3 DNA reads TGTGCCACCAGTGATTCCCATCTAGGGACAGGGGGCAATCAGCCCCAGCATTTT. Residues: CATSDSHLGTGGNQPQHF.

The chain recombines TRBV15 with TRBJ2-2, with TRBD1 identical over 11 bases. Losses at the gene ends were 4 bases for V and 3 bases for J; bases not matched to a gene: 7. There are 17 residues in the CDR3. Germline CDR1 is LNHNV and CDR2 is YYDKDF (reference sequence). DNA for the CDR3: TGTGCCACCAGCAAGGACAGGGGGCCCGGGGACACCGGGGAGCTGTTTTTT. Translating it yields CATSKDRGPGDTGELFF.

This chain uses TRBV3-1 (or the pseudogene TRBV3-2) with TRBJ2-7; 9 bases match TRBD2. V dropped 5 bases and J dropped 5; count of bases not matched to a gene: 25. The V gene's germline CDR1 is LGHDT and CDR2 YNNKEL (reference sequence). There are 20 residues in the CDR3. The CDR3 protein is CASSGMTETLRGGAGDEQYF. DNA for the CDR3: TGTGCCAGCAGCGGTATGACCGAAACCCTTCGCGGGGGGGCGGGGGACGAGCAGTACTTC.

The CDR3 sequence: CATSRWGQVPITRKSGTEAFF. CDR3 bases: TGTGCCACCAGCAGATGGGGGCAGGTACCGATAACGCGGAAGTCAGGGACTGAAGCTTTCTTT. This chain connects TRBV15 to TRBJ1-1; the D gene is possibly TRBD1 (6 bases). Germline V gene lookup returns CDR1 LNHNV and CDR2 YYDKDF (reference sequence). V was trimmed by 2 bases and J by 5 bases, leaving 33 bases between them. This CDR3 region has 21 residues.

The chain links TRBV19 to TRBJ2-3, with 9 bases identical to TRBD2. Germline trimming cut 7 bases from V and 2 bases from J; bases unmatched to any gene: 10. CDR3 length: 16 amino acids. CDR1 is LNHDA and CDR2 is SQIVND in the germline V gene (reference sequence). The CDR3 is CASTSGSGGFTDTQYF. DNA for the CDR3: TGTGCCAGTACTTCTGGTAGCGGGGGTTTCACAGATACGCAGTATTTT. The entire variable domain, with the rest obtained from reference TRBV19 and TRBJ2-3, is as follows: DGGITQSPKYLFRKEGQNVTLSCEQNLNHDAMYWYRQDPGQGLRLIYYSQIVNDFQKGDIAEGYSVSREKKESFPLTVTSAQKNPTAFYLCASTSGSGGFTDTQYFGPGTRLTVL.

The genes are TRBV7-6 and TRBJ2-7; 9 bases are a match to TRBD1. The CDR3 extends over 15 amino acids. V shed 5 bases, J shed 6 bases, and the junction held 11 bases outside the gene matches. The germline gives CDR1 SGHVS, CDR2 FNYEAQ. CDR3 bases: TGTGCCAGCAGCCCGGACTACAGGGGGCGCGCCGAGCAGTACTTC. This codes for CASSPDYRGRAEQYF.

The CDR3 DNA follows: TGTGCCAGCAGTTACTCGATAGCCGGTGACAATGAGCAGTTCTTC. The encoded protein is CASSYSIAGDNEQFF. The rearrangement joins TRBV6-5 to TRBJ2-1; the D is unclear. In germline, CDR1 is MNHEY, CDR2 SVGAGI. Trimming removed 0 bases at V and 5 bases at J, with 11 bases between. The CDR3 totals 15 residues.

This clone was observed once. This chain connects TRBV5-4 to TRBJ2-7; D not resolved. Trimming stripped 5 bases from V and 2 bases from J, with 26 bases between. This CDR3 has 18 residues. Germline V lookup: CDR1 SGHNT, CDR2 YYREEE (reference sequence). The CDR3 region is CASSTPWRSTSAAYEQYF. The CDR3 DNA follows: TGTGCCAGCAGTACCCCTTGGAGATCCACGAGTGCGGCCTACGAGCAGTACTTC.

This rearrangement joins TRBV27 to TRBJ1-1; 7 nucleotides match TRBD1. The CDR3 sequence is 13 residues long. With V trimmed by 10 bases and J by 3 bases, 8 bases remained unmatched. Germline-derived CDR1 and CDR2 are MNHEY and SMNVEV (reference sequence). CDR3 coding DNA: TGTGCCACGCAGGGGGGTTTCGACACTGAAGCTTTCTTT. It encodes CATQGGFDTEAFF.

The rearrangement uses TRBV2 and TRBJ2-1; 10 bases match TRBD2. This CDR3 spans 16 amino acids. The V gene's germline CDR1 is SNHLY and CDR2 FYNNEI. With 7 bases clipped from V and 4 bases from J, the junction kept 10 bases outside the gene matches. The CDR3 bases are TGTGCCAGCACAAGAAAACTAGCGGGGAGTTACAATGAGCAGTTCTTC. This codes for CASTRKLAGSYNEQFF.

The rearrangement links TRBV18 to TRBJ2-7; maybe TRBD2 (5 bases). CDR3 length equals 14 residues. V dropped 4 bases and J dropped 4 bases, with 14 bases sitting between them. Germline V gene data show CDR1 as KGHSH and CDR2 as LQKENI. In DNA form, the CDR3 reads TGTGCCAGCTCACTGGGGTCGGGGAGTTACGAGCAGTACTTC. This codes for CASSLGSGSYEQYF.

The chain combines TRBV24-1 with TRBJ2-7; D not resolved. Trimming took 5 bases from V and 6 from J, leaving 10 bases between them. Germline V gene data show CDR1 as KGHDR and CDR2 as SFDVKD. The CDR3 has 12 amino acids. As DNA, the CDR3 is TGTGCCACCAGTGCCCCTTCGGGCGAGCAGTACTTC. Translated, it gives CATSAPSGEQYF.

This sequence joins TRBV7-9 and TRBJ2-1, with D unclear. In germline, CDR1 is SEHNR, CDR2 FQNEAQ (reference sequence). This CDR3 is built from 11 residues. V lost 3 bases, J lost 9 bases, and 6 bases lay in between. CDR3 loop: CASSFDSEQFF. Written as DNA, the CDR3 is TGTGCCAGCAGCTTCGATAGTGAGCAGTTCTTC.

The V gene is TRBV18, the J gene TRBJ1-3, with a possible D match to TRBD1 (6 bases). The germline V and J ends were trimmed by 4 bases and 0 bases, with 13 bases remaining between them. Germline CDR1 and CDR2: KGHSH and LQKENI. The CDR3 runs to 16 residues. The DNA of the CDR3 is TGTGCCAGCTCACGGCCGGGACACATCTCTGGAAACACCATATATTTT. It translates to CASSRPGHISGNTIYF.